Reported below is one TCR beta chain. This sample is drawn from a study of OX40 agonist ivuxolimab in advanced cancers. Assay used: immunoSEQ multiplex PCR; TCRdb lists only in-frame clones, some missing. The top ten clones hold 5.9% of a sample with roughly 76,000 clones, around 81% of them seen once. The length of the CDR3 is 14 residues. The V end lost 5 bases, the J end lost 4 bases, and 14 bases lay between the germline ends. The V gene's germline CDR1 is MDHEN and CDR2 SYDVKM. The TCR originated in an adult with an advanced solid tumor such as melanoma, head and neck, liver or kidney cancer. The rearrangement joins TRBV28 to TRBJ1-2, with a tentative D call TRBD1 (6 bases). The sample was CD4+ or CD8+ T cells sorted from blood, taken in a trial of the OX40 agonist ivuxolimab. CDR3 DNA: TGTGCCAGCAGTATCCCCTCGACAGGCTATGGCTACACCTTC. Amino acid sequence: CASSIPSTGYGYTF.